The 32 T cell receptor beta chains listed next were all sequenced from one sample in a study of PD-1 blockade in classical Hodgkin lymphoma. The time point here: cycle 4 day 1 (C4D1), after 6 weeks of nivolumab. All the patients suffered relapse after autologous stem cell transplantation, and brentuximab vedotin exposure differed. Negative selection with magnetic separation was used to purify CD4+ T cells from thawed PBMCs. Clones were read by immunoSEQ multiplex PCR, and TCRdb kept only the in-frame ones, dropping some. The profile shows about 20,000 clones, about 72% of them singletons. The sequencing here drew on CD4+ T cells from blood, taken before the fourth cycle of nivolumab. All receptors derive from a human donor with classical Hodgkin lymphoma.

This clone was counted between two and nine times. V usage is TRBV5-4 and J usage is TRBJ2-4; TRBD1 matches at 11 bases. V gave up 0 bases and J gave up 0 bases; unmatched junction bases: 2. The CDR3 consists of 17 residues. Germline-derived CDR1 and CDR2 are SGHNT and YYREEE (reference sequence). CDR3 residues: CASSLGDRGIAKNIQYF. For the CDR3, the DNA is TGTGCCAGCAGCTTGGGGGACAGGGGGATAGCCAAAAACATTCAGTACTTC. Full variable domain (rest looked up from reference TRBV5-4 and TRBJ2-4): ETGVTQSPTHLIKTRGQQVTLRCSSQSGHNTVSWYQQALGQGPQFIFQYYREEENGRGNFPPRFSGLQFPNYSSELNVNALELDDSALYLCASSLGDRGIAKNIQYFGAGTRLSVL.

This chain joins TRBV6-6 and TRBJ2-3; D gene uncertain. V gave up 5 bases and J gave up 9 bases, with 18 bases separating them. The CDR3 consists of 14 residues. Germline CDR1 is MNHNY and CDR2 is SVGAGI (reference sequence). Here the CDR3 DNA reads TGTGCCAGCAGTCCCCCCCTCCACTGGGGAACGCAGTATTTT. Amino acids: CASSPPLHWGTQYF.

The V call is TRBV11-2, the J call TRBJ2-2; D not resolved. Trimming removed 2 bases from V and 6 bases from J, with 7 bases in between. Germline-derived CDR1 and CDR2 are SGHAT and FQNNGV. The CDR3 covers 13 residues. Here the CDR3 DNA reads TGTGCCAGCAGCTTAAAAACGTCCGGGGAGCTGTTTTTT. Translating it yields CASSLKTSGELFF.

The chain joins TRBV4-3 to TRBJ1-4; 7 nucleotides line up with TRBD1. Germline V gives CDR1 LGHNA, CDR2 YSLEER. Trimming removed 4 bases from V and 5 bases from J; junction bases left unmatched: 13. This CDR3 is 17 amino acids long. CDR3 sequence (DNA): TGCGCCAGCAGCCCAAGGGGGCCCCTGGCCCTAAATGAAAAACTGTTTTTT. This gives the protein CASSPRGPLALNEKLFF.

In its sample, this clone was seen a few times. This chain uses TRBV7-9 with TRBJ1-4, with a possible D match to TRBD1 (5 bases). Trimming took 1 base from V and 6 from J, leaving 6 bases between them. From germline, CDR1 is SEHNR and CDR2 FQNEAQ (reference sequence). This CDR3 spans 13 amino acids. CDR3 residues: CASSLGGYEKLFF. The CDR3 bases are TGTGCCAGCAGCTTAGGGGGGTATGAAAAACTGTTTTTT. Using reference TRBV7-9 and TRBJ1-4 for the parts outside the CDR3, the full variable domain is DTGVSQNPRHKITKRGQNVTFRCDPISEHNRLYWYRQTLGQGPEFLTYFQNEAQLEKSRLLSDRFSAERPKGSFSTLEIQRTEQGDSAMYLCASSLGGYEKLFFGSGTQLSVL.

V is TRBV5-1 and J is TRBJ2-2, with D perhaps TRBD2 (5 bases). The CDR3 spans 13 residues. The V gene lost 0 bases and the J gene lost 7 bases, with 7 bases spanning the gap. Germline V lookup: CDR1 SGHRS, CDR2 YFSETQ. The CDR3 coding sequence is TGCGCCAGCAGCTTGGACGGGGTCGGGGAGCTGTTTTTT. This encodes CASSLDGVGELFF.

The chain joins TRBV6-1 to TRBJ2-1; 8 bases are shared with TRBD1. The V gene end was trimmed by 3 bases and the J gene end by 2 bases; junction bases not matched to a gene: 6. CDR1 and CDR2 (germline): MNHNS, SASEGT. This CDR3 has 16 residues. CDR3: CASSEADRAPYNEQFF. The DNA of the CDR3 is TGTGCCAGCAGTGAGGCGGACAGGGCACCCTACAATGAGCAGTTCTTC.

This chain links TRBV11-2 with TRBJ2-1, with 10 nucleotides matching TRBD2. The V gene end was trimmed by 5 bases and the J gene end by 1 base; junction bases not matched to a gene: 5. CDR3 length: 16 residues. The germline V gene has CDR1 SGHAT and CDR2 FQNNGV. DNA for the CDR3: TGTGCCAGCAGCCAAGCGGGGGGGAGTTCCTACAATGAGCAGTTCTTC. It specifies CASSQAGGSSYNEQFF. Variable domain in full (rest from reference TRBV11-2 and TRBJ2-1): EAGVAQSPRYKIIEKRQSVAFWCNPISGHATLYWYQQILGQGPKLLIQFQNNGVVDDSQLPKDRFSAERLKGVDSTLKIQPAKLEDSAVYLCASSQAGGSSYNEQFFGPGTRLTVL.

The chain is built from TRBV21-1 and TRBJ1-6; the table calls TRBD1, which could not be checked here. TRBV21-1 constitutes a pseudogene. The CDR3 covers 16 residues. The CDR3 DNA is TGTGCCAGCTCACTCCAAGGGACAGGGGCGGGTTCACCCCTCCACTTT. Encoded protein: CASSLQGTGAGSPLHF.

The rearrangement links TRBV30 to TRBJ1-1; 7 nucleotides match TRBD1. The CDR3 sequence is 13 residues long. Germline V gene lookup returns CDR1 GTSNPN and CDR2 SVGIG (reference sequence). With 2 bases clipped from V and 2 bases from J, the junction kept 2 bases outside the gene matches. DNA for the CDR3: TGTGCCTGGAGTTACAGGGGAAACACTGAAGCTTTCTTT. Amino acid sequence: CAWSYRGNTEAFF.

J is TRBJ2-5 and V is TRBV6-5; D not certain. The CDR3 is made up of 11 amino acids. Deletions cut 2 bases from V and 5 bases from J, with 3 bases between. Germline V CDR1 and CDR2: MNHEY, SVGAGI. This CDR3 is CASSYGETQYF. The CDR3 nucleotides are TGTGCCAGCAGTTACGGGGAGACCCAGTACTTC.

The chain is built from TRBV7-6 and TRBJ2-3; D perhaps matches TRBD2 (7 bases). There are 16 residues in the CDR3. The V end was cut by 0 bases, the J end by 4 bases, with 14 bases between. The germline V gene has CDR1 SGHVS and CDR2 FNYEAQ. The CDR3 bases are TGTGCCAGCAGCTTAGCACAGGGAGGGTTCCCAGATACGCAGTATTTT. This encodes CASSLAQGGFPDTQYF.

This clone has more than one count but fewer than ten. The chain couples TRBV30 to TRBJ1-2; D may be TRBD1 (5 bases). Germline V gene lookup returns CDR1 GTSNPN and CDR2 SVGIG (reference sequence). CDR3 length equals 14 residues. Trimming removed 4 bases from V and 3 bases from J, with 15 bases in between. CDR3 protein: CAWTKTGGDYGYTF. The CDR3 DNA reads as TGTGCCTGGACCAAAACTGGGGGGGACTATGGCTACACCTTC. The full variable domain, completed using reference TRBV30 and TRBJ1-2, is SQTIHQWPATLVQPVGSPLSLECTVEGTSNPNLYWYRQAAGRGLQLLFYSVGIGQISSEVPQNLSASRPQDRQFILSSKKLLLSDSGFYLCAWTKTGGDYGYTFGSGTRLTVV.

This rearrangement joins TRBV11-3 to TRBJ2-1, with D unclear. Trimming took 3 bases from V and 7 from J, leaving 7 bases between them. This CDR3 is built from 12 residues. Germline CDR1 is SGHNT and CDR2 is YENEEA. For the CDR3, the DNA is TGTGCCAGCAGCTTTAATGGAAATGAGCAGTTCTTC. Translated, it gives CASSFNGNEQFF.

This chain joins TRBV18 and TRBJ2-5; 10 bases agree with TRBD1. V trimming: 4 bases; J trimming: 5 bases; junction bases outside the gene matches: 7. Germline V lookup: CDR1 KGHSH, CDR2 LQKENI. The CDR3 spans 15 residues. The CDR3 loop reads CASSLGTGQGETQYF. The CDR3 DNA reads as TGTGCCAGCTCACTCGGCACGGGACAGGGGGAGACCCAGTACTTC.

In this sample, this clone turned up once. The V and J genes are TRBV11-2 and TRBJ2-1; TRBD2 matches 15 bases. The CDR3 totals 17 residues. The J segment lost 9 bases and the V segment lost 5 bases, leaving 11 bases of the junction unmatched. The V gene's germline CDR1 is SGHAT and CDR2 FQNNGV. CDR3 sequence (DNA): TGTGCCAGCAGCCTTGGACTAGCGGGGGGGGTTAGCATTGAGCAGTTCTTC. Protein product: CASSLGLAGGVSIEQFF.

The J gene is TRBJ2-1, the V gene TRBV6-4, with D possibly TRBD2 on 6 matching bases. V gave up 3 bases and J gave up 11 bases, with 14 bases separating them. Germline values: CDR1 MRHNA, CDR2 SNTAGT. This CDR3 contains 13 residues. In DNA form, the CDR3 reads TGTGCCAGCAGTGAGGGGCGGGACTCCAAGCAGTTCTTC. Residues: CASSEGRDSKQFF.

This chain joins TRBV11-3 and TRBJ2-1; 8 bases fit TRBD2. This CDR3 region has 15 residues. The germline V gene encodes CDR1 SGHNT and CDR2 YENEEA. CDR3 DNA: TGTGCTTACCCGACGGGGGGGAACCCCTACAATGAGCAGTTCTTC. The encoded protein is CAYPTGGNPYNEQFF.

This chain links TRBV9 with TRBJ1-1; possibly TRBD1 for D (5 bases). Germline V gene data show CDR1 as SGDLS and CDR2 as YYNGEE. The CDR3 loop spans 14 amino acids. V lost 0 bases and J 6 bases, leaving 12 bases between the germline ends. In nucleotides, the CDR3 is TGTGCCAGCAGCGTAGCCGGGCAGGGCTCTGAAGCTTTCTTT. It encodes CASSVAGQGSEAFF.

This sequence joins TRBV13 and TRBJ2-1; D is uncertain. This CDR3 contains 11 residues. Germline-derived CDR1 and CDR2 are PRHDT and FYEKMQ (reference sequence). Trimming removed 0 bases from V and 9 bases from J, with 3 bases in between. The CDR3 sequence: CASSLGPEQFF. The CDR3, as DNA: TGTGCCAGCAGCTTAGGGCCTGAGCAGTTCTTC.

CDR3 bases: TGTGCCAGCAGCAATAAAGTGAGCCAGGGTTTCGCAGATACGCAGTATTTT. This translates into CASSNKVSQGFADTQYF. V gene TRBV21-1 combines with J gene TRBJ2-3; TRBD1 is the table's D call, not checked against the DNA. TRBV21-1 is an annotated pseudogene. The CDR3 has 17 amino acids.

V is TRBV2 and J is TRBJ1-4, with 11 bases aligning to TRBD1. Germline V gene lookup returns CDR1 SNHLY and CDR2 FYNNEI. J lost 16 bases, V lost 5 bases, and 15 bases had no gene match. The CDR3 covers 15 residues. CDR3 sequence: CASSSTGTGGPQGFF. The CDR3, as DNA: TGTGCCAGCAGTTCTACCGGGACAGGGGGTCCACAGGGGTTTTTT.

Here the CDR3 reads CASSLARDTSYEQYF. The CDR3, as DNA: TGTGCCAGCAGCTTAGCACGGGACACGTCCTACGAGCAGTACTTC. The V call is TRBV7-9, the J call TRBJ2-7; D possibly corresponds to TRBD1 (6 bases). Trimming cost V 0 bases and J 1 base, with 10 bases left between them. Germline CDR1 is SEHNR and CDR2 is FQNEAQ (reference sequence). This CDR3 is 15 amino acids long.

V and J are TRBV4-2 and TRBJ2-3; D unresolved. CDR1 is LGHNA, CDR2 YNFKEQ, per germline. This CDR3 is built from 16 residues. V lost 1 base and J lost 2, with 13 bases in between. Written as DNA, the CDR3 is TGTGCCAGCAGCCAAGGGGTACAGAGCTACACAGATACGCAGTATTTT. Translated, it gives CASSQGVQSYTDTQYF.

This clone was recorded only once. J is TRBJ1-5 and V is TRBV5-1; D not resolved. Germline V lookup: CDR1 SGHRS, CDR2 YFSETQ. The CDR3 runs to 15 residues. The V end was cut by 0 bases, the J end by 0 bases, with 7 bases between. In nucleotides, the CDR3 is TGCGCCAGCAGCTTGGGAACAGATAGCAATCAGCCCCAGCATTTT. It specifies CASSLGTDSNQPQHF. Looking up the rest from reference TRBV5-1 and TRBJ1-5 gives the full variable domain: KAGVTQTPRYLIKTRGQQVTLSCSPISGHRSVSWYQQTPGQGLQFLFEYFSETQRNKGNFPGRFSGRQFSNSRSEMNVSTLELGDSALYLCASSLGTDSNQPQHFGDGTRLSIL.

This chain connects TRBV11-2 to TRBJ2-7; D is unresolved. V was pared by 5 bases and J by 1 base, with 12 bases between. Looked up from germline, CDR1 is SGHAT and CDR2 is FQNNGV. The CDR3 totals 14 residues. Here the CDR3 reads CASSPTDISYEQYF. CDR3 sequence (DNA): TGTGCCAGCAGCCCGACCGACATATCCTACGAGCAGTACTTC.

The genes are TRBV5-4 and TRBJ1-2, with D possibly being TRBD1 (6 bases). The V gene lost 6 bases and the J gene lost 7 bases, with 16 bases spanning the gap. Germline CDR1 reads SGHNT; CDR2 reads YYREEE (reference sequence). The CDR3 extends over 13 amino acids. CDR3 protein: CASTRPSTGGYTF. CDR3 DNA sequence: TGTGCCAGCACCCGCCCCTCGACAGGTGGCTACACCTTC.

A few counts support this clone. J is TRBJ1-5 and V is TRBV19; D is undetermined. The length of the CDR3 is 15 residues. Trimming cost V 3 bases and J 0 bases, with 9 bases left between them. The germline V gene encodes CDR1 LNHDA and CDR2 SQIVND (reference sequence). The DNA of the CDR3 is TGTGCCAGTAGTATCATCCCCAATAGCAATCAGCCCCAGCATTTT. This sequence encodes CASSIIPNSNQPQHF.

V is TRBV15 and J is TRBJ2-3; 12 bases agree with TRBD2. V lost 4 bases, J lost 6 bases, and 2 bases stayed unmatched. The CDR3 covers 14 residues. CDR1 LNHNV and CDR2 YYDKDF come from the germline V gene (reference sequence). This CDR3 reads CATSTGTSGDTQYF. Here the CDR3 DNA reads TGTGCCACCAGCACCGGGACTAGCGGGGATACGCAGTATTTT.

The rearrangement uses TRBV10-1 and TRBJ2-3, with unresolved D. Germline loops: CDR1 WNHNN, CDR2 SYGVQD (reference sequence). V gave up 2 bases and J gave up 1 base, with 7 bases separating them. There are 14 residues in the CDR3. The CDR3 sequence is CASSESRGTDTQYF. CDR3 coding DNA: TGCGCCAGCAGTGAGAGTAGGGGCACAGATACGCAGTATTTT.

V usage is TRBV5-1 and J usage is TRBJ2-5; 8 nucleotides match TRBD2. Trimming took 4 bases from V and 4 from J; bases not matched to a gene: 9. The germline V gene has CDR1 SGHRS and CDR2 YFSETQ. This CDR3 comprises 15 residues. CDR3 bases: TGCGCCAGCAGCCCTAACGGGGGGGCTGGAGAGACCCAGTACTTC. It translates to CASSPNGGAGETQYF.

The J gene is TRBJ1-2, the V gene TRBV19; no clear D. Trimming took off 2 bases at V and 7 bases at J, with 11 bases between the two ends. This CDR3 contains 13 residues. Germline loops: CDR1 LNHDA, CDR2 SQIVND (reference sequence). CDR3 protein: CASSIRSGVGYTF. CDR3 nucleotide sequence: TGTGCCAGTAGTATAAGATCCGGGGTTGGCTACACCTTC.